Each of the 14 T cell receptor beta chains below was sequenced from the same sample in a study of blood T cell repertoires in COVID-19. Some clones are missing from TCRdb's copy, which holds only in-frame ones; the method was immunoSEQ multiplex PCR. The sample yields some 160,000 clones, approximately 90% seen once. What was sequenced was peripheral blood. The receptors derive from a woman aged 55-70 years with active COVID-19.

This clone has only a few counts. The CDR3 here is CATSRQGSYGYTF. The CDR3 nucleotides are TGTGCCACCAGCAGACAGGGAAGCTATGGCTACACCTTC. The genes are TRBV15 and TRBJ1-2; the D gene is possibly TRBD1 (5 bases). The CDR3 has 13 residues. Germline lookup yields CDR1 LNHNV and CDR2 YYDKDF (reference sequence). Trimming took 2 bases from V and 4 from J, leaving 8 bases between them.

Worth noting for this clone: This CDR3 is also generated by other DNA sequences in the sample. The chain links TRBV12-3 or TRBV12-4 to TRBJ1-1; tentative D call: TRBD1 (6 bases). The CDR3 is made up of 13 amino acids. Trimming removed 6 bases from V and 1 base from J, with 9 bases in between. CDR3 nucleotide sequence: TGTGCCAGCAGCTTGACAGGGAACACTGAAGCTTTCTTT. It is translated as CASSLTGNTEAFF.

V and J are TRBV28 and TRBJ2-1; 8 nucleotides agree with TRBD2. After removal of 3 bases from V and 0 bases from J, the junction contained 4 bases not matched to a gene. Germline V CDR1 and CDR2: MDHEN, SYDVKM. CDR3 length: 16 residues. The chain's CDR3 is CASSFSAGGSYNEQFF. The CDR3 region has the DNA TGTGCCAGCAGTTTTAGTGCGGGAGGCTCCTACAATGAGCAGTTCTTC. Supplemented by reference TRBV28 and TRBJ2-1, the full variable domain reads DVKVTQSSRYLVKRTGEKVFLECVQDMDHENMFWYRQDPGLGLRLIYFSYDVKMKEKGDIPEGYSVSREKKERFSLILESASTNQTSMYLCASSFSAGGSYNEQFFGPGTRLTVL.

The rearrangement joins TRBV20-1 to TRBJ2-3; 9 nucleotides match TRBD1. From germline, CDR1 is DFQATT and CDR2 SNEGSKA (reference sequence). CDR3 length: 13 residues. The V segment lost 3 bases and the J segment 7 bases; nucleotides outside the gene matches: 5. The CDR3, as DNA: TGCAGTGCTAGTCACGACAGGGGGAATACGCAGTATTTT. Its translation: CSASHDRGNTQYF.

The chain uses TRBV4-1 and TRBJ2-2, with D possibly matching TRBD2 (6 bases). Trimming removed 1 base from V and 5 bases from J, with 17 bases in between. This CDR3 has 17 amino acids. Per the germline V gene, CDR1 is MGHRA and CDR2 is YSYEKL. The CDR3 region is CASSQAAGGRRTGELFF. Here the CDR3 DNA reads TGCGCCAGCAGCCAAGCCGCCGGGGGACGGCGGACCGGGGAGCTGTTTTTT.

The chain employs TRBV6-2 or TRBV6-3 and TRBJ2-5; TRBD1 agrees at 9 bases. Trimming at V came to 0 bases and at J to 2 bases, leaving 1 base not matched to a gene. The CDR3 loop spans 15 amino acids. From germline, CDR1 is MNHEY and CDR2 SVGEGT. CDR3 in DNA: TGTGCCAGCAGTTACTCGGGGACAGGGCAAGAGACCCAGTACTTC. As protein: CASSYSGTGQETQYF.

The V and J genes are TRBV28 and TRBJ2-1; D unresolved. The CDR3 spans 14 residues. Germline values: CDR1 MDHEN, CDR2 SYDVKM. The V end lost 7 bases, the J end lost 0 bases, and 10 bases lay between the germline ends. CDR3 nucleotides: TGTGCCAGCAAGTTTACCAGCTCCTACAATGAGCAGTTCTTC. Translated: CASKFTSSYNEQFF. The full variable domain, in which reference TRBV28 and TRBJ2-1 provide the parts outside the CDR3, is DVKVTQSSRYLVKRTGEKVFLECVQDMDHENMFWYRQDPGLGLRLIYFSYDVKMKEKGDIPEGYSVSREKKERFSLILESASTNQTSMYLCASKFTSSYNEQFFGPGTRLTVL.

The chain is built from TRBV19 and TRBJ2-3; 10 positions agree with TRBD2. The CDR3 loop spans 16 amino acids. The trim removed 1 base at V and 5 bases at J, leaving 6 bases unmatched. Germline CDR1 LNHDA, CDR2 SQIVND (reference sequence). The CDR3 loop reads CASSIGLAGFIDTQYF. The DNA of the CDR3 is TGTGCCAGTAGTATAGGACTAGCGGGTTTTATAGATACGCAGTATTTT.

The chain carries TRBV4-2 and TRBJ2-1, with 8 bases identical to TRBD2. The junction had 8 bases not matched to a gene; V was cut back by 0 bases and J by 4 bases. The CDR3 runs to 17 residues. Per germline, CDR1 LGHNA and CDR2 YNFKEQ. CDR3: CASSQEPSGQTYNEQFF. The CDR3 nucleotides are TGTGCCAGCAGCCAAGAACCTAGCGGGCAAACATACAATGAGCAGTTCTTC.

This rearrangement joins TRBV11-2 to TRBJ2-5, with TRBD2 as a possible D gene (5 bases). The germline V gene encodes CDR1 SGHAT and CDR2 FQNNGV. The CDR3 consists of 16 residues. Trimming removed 5 bases at V and 9 bases at J, with 25 bases between. This CDR3 reads CASSPDGLILGGAQYF. The CDR3 coding sequence is TGTGCCAGCAGCCCCGACGGACTTATTTTGGGTGGGGCCCAGTACTTC.

The gene calls are TRBV28 and TRBJ2-5; TRBD1 matches at 8 bases. This CDR3 contains 16 residues. The junction had 8 bases not matched to a gene; V was cut back by 5 bases and J by 0 bases. CDR1 is MDHEN and CDR2 is SYDVKM in the germline V gene. Written as DNA, the CDR3 is TGTGCCAGCAGTCACTGGACAGGGTCGGACCAAGAGACCCAGTACTTC. Its translation: CASSHWTGSDQETQYF.

The CDR3 sequence: CASSSTVYNEQFF. The DNA of the CDR3 is TGTGCCAGCAGCTCGACAGTATACAATGAGCAGTTCTTC. The J gene is TRBJ2-1, the V gene TRBV5-5, with a possible D match to TRBD1 (5 bases). V shed 3 bases and J shed 4 bases, with 8 bases lying between them. This CDR3 region has 13 residues. The V gene's germline CDR1 is SGHKS and CDR2 YYEKEE (reference sequence).

V is TRBV6-2 or TRBV6-3 and J is TRBJ2-4; 8 bases match TRBD1. This CDR3 is built from 15 residues. The germline gives CDR1 MNHEY, CDR2 SVGEGT. Unmatched junction bases numbered 6, after V lost 2 bases and J lost 6 bases. The chain's CDR3 is CASSYMDRAGNIQYF. In DNA, the CDR3 is TGTGCCAGCAGTTACATGGACAGGGCTGGAAACATTCAGTACTTC.

J is TRBJ1-3 and V is TRBV15; 7 bases match TRBD1. V shed 0 bases, J shed 0 bases, and the junction held 8 bases outside the gene matches. The germline V gene has CDR1 LNHNV and CDR2 YYDKDF (reference sequence). The CDR3 has 18 amino acids. Written as DNA, the CDR3 is TGTGCCACCAGCAGAGATAGGGGGACAGCCGGCTCTGGAAACACCATATATTTT. Its translation: CATSRDRGTAGSGNTIYF.